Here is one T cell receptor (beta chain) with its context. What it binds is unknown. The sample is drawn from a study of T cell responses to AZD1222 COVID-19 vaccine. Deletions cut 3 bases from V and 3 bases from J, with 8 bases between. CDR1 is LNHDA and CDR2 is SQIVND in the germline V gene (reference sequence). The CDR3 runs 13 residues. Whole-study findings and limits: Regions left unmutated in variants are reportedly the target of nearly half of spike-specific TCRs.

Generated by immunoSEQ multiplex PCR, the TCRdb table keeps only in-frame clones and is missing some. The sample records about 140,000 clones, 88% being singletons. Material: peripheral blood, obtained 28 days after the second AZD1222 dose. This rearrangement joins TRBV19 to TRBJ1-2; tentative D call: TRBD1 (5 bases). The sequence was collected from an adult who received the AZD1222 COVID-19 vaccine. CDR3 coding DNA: TGTGCCAGTAGTATTAGGGGTGACTATGGCTACACCTTC. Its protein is CASSIRGDYGYTF.